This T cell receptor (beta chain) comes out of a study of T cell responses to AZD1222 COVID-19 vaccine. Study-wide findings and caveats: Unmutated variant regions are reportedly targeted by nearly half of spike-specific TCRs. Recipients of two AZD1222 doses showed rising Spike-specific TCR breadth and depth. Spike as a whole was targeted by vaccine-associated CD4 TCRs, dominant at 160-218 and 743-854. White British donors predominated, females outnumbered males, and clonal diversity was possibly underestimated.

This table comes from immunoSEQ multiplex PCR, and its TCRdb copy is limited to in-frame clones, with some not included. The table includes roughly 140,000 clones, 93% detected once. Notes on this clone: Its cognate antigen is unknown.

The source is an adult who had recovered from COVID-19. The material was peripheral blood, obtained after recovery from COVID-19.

CDR3 sequence: CASSTDRGWAYEQYF. Written as DNA, the CDR3 is TGTGCCAGCAGCACTGACAGGGGATGGGCCTACGAGCAGTACTTC. V is TRBV5-6 and J is TRBJ2-7; 8 bases are a match to TRBD1. The germline CDR1 and CDR2 sequences are SGHDT and YYEEEE. The CDR3 covers 15 residues. Trimming removed 4 bases from V and 2 bases from J; junction bases left unmatched: 8.